The 27 T cell receptor beta chains given below trace back to one sample, sequenced in a study of patients and donors after allogeneic stem cell transplantation. TCRdb redid the calling of the RT-PCR reads with MiXCR, one entry per CDR3 protein. Here the sample spans 200,000 to 250,000 distinct CDR3 sequences, roughly two fifths being singletons. The sample comprised blood, either unsorted or a sorted T cell fraction (not recorded which). The receptors stem from a human donor who was either an allogeneic HSCT recipient or a stem cell or donor lymphocyte infusion donor (not recorded which). It is not recorded whose cells these are; they may come from a transplant donor.

In its sample, this clonotype was seen once. The chain is built from TRBV6-2 or TRBV6-3 and TRBJ2-3; the match to TRBD2 covers 8 bases. V shed 2 bases and J 5 bases; nucleotides not matched to a gene: 12. This CDR3 contains 17 residues. The germline CDR1 and CDR2 sequences are MNHEY and SVGEGT. The CDR3 DNA reads TGTGCCAGCAGTTACCGTCGCGGGGGGTCCCCCCAAGATACGCAGTATTTT. Translation: CASSYRRGGSPQDTQYF.

The chain couples TRBV5-6 to TRBJ2-1; D gene uncertain. Per germline, CDR1 SGHDT and CDR2 YYEEEE. CDR3 length equals 13 residues. V was shortened by 0 bases and J by 5 bases, with 6 bases between the two germline ends. In DNA, the CDR3 is TGTGCCAGCAGCTTGGGGCGGAACAATGAGCAGTTCTTC. Its translation is CASSLGRNNEQFF.

This clonotype occurred a few times. The rearrangement joins TRBV5-1 to TRBJ1-4; no firm D call. The germline gives CDR1 SGHRS, CDR2 YFSETQ. Trimming shortened V by 9 bases and J by 4 bases, and 10 bases separated the two germline ends. This CDR3 has 12 amino acids. The CDR3 bases are TGCGCCACCAGACGGGATAATGAAAAACTGTTTTTT. It codes for CATRRDNEKLFF.

This rearrangement joins TRBV28 to TRBJ2-7; 11 bases are shared with TRBD1. The V gene's germline CDR1 is MDHEN and CDR2 SYDVKM. With 2 bases clipped from V and 7 bases from J, the junction kept 10 bases outside the gene matches. This CDR3 spans 16 amino acids. The CDR3 DNA is TGTGCCAGCAGTTTACACCCCGGACAGGGGGCTGGGGAGCAGTACTTC. Its translation: CASSLHPGQGAGEQYF.

This clonotype has a count of ten or more. The chain employs TRBV9 and TRBJ1-1; no clear D. V lost 3 bases and J 7 bases, leaving 10 bases between the germline ends. Germline lookup yields CDR1 SGDLS and CDR2 YYNGEE. This CDR3 is built from 12 residues. This chain's CDR3 is CASSGNLVEAFF. Written as DNA, the CDR3 is TGTGCCAGCAGCGGAAACCTCGTTGAAGCTTTCTTT.

This clonotype occurred a few times. V and J are TRBV29-1 and TRBJ1-1; D not resolved. The CDR3 totals 15 residues. The germline V gene has CDR1 SQVTM and CDR2 ANQGSEA. V lost 6 bases to trimming and J lost 6 bases, with 23 bases between them. The CDR3 loop reads CSVLPTRNPFAEAFF. CDR3 sequence (DNA): TGCAGCGTCCTACCTACACGGAACCCTTTTGCTGAAGCTTTCTTT.

The J gene is TRBJ1-1, the V gene TRBV20-1; D gene uncertain. Germline loops: CDR1 DFQATT, CDR2 SNEGSKA (reference sequence). Trimming shortened V by 8 bases and J by 2 bases, and 12 bases separated the two germline ends. There are 12 residues in the CDR3. The CDR3 DNA is TGCAGTCTCGGCGTCAGAAACACTGAAGCTTTCTTT. Amino acid sequence: CSLGVRNTEAFF.

In its sample, this clonotype was seen a few times. This chain uses TRBV21-1 with TRBJ2-3. TRBV21-1 is a pseudogene. The CDR3 is 12 amino acids. CDR3 loop: CASSKGVGTQYF. The CDR3, as DNA: TGTGCCAGCAGCAAAGGCGTTGGTACGCAGTATTTT.

This clonotype showed up just a few times. V and J are TRBV5-1 and TRBJ1-2, with D maybe TRBD1 (6 bases). CDR1 and CDR2 from the germline V gene are SGHRS and YFSETQ. V was trimmed by 2 bases and J by 4 bases, leaving 12 bases between them. The CDR3 is 14 residues long. The CDR3 DNA sequence: TGCGCCAGCAGCTTCTTAGGACAGCTCTATGGCTACACCTTC. This translates into CASSFLGQLYGYTF. The variable domain in full, completed from reference TRBV5-1 and TRBJ1-2, reads KAGVTQTPRYLIKTRGQQVTLSCSPISGHRSVSWYQQTPGQGLQFLFEYFSETQRNKGNFPGRFSGRQFSNSRSEMNVSTLELGDSALYLCASSFLGQLYGYTFGSGTRLTVV.

CDR3 protein: CASSQHVGQGLDYGYTF. The CDR3 bases are TGTGCCAGCAGCCAACACGTGGGACAGGGTTTGGACTATGGCTACACCTTC. The J gene is TRBJ1-2, the V gene TRBV12-3 or TRBV12-4, with 9 bases lining up with TRBD1. Unmatched junction bases numbered 14, after V lost 6 bases and J lost 3 bases. The CDR3 loop spans 17 amino acids.

This clonotype was observed at least ten times. The J gene is TRBJ2-2, the V gene TRBV7-6; D uncertain. This CDR3 region has 15 residues. V lost 5 bases, J lost 3 bases, and 13 bases lay in between. The germline V gene encodes CDR1 SGHVS and CDR2 FNYEAQ. The CDR3 sequence is CASSGRTDYTGELFF. The CDR3, as DNA: TGTGCCAGCAGCGGCCGGACCGACTACACCGGGGAGCTGTTTTTT.

This clonotype was counted between two and nine times. CDR3 coding DNA: TGTGCCAGCAGCCAAGATTACAGGGGGCCACATTCACCCCTCCACTTT. Translated, it gives CASSQDYRGPHSPLHF. The J gene is TRBJ1-6, the V gene TRBV3-1, with 9 bases aligning to TRBD1. CDR1 is LGHDT, CDR2 YNNKEL, per germline (reference sequence). V was clipped by 0 bases and J by 8 bases; unmatched bases: 5. CDR3 length: 16 amino acids.

This clonotype was seen a single time. V is TRBV10-2 and J is TRBJ1-5, with a weak D call TRBD1 (5 bases). V was trimmed by 10 bases and J by 0 bases, leaving 22 bases between them. CDR1 is WSHSY, CDR2 SAAADI, per germline. CDR3 length: 17 amino acids. This CDR3 reads CATAGQLGTNSNQPQHF. The CDR3 nucleotides read TGCGCCACAGCAGGACAATTGGGTACTAATAGCAATCAGCCCCAGCATTTT.

The chain recombines TRBV30 with TRBJ1-5; D unresolved. CDR3 length: 13 residues. V was trimmed by 0 bases and J by 5 bases, leaving 8 bases between them. Germline lookup yields CDR1 GTSNPN and CDR2 SVGIG (reference sequence). The CDR3 nucleotides read TGTGCCTGGAGTGTACGAAGTGATCAGCCCCAGCATTTT. Translated: CAWSVRSDQPQHF.

The chain combines TRBV5-1 with TRBJ1-5, with unresolved D. Germline CDR1 is SGHRS and CDR2 is YFSETQ. V gave up 0 bases and J gave up 5 bases, with 6 bases separating them. This CDR3 spans 13 amino acids. The CDR3 region is CASSLELDQPQHF. For the CDR3, the DNA is TGCGCCAGCAGCTTGGAATTGGATCAGCCCCAGCATTTT.

This clonotype came up a few times. V gene TRBV20-1 combines with J gene TRBJ1-1, with D tentatively TRBD1 (6 bases). Germline values: CDR1 DFQATT, CDR2 SNEGSKA (reference sequence). Trimming removed 1 base at V and 6 bases at J, with 9 bases between. The CDR3 has 12 residues. For the CDR3, the DNA is TGCAGTGCTAGAGTGCGGACAGCTGAAGCTTTCTTT. It specifies CSARVRTAEAFF.

The chain employs TRBV20-1 and TRBJ2-2, with TRBD2 matching 7 bases. CDR3 length equals 15 residues. V shed 5 bases and J 5 bases; nucleotides not matched to a gene: 11. The germline V gene has CDR1 DFQATT and CDR2 SNEGSKA (reference sequence). CDR3 sequence: CSAPIAGPETGELFF. DNA of the CDR3: TGCAGTGCTCCTATAGCGGGCCCGGAGACCGGGGAGCTGTTTTTT.

This clonotype came up a few times. The chain joins TRBV12-3 or TRBV12-4 to TRBJ1-4; tentative D call: TRBD1 (5 bases). The CDR3 spans 15 residues. V shed 2 bases and J shed 8 bases, with 15 bases lying between them. The CDR3 sequence is CASSLSAGTTEKLFF. The CDR3 DNA is TGTGCCAGCAGTTTAAGTGCCGGGACGACCGAAAAACTGTTTTTT.

This clonotype was picked up a small number of times. The chain recombines TRBV6-1 with TRBJ2-3; 10 bases are a match to TRBD2. Unmatched junction bases numbered 4, after V lost 6 bases and J lost 4 bases. The CDR3 runs 14 residues. Germline CDR1 reads MNHNS; CDR2 reads SASEGT. The CDR3 here is CASRLAGVSDTQYF. The CDR3 bases are TGTGCCAGCAGGCTAGCGGGGGTGTCAGATACGCAGTATTTT.

The chain employs TRBV7-9 and TRBJ1-1, with 10 bases fitting TRBD1. This CDR3 is 13 amino acids long. Trimming took 7 bases from V and 9 from J; bases not matched to a gene: 8. Per germline, CDR1 SEHNR and CDR2 FQNEAQ (reference sequence). Here the CDR3 DNA reads TGTGCCAGCAACAATATGGACAGGGGGAAAGCTTTCTTT. This gives the protein CASNNMDRGKAFF.

The chain has TRBV12-3 or TRBV12-4 and TRBJ1-5, with TRBD1 identical over 7 bases. Unmatched junction bases numbered 5, after V lost 7 bases and J lost 2 bases. This CDR3 contains 14 residues. The CDR3 reads CASTRDSRNQPQHF. CDR3 nucleotide sequence: TGTGCCAGCACCCGGGACAGTCGCAATCAGCCCCAGCATTTT.

The chain recombines TRBV9 with TRBJ2-5; 9 bases agree with TRBD1. CDR3 length equals 15 residues. The junction had 2 bases not matched to a gene; V was cut back by 0 bases and J by 2 bases. Germline V CDR1 and CDR2: SGDLS, YYNGEE. The CDR3, as DNA: TGTGCCAGCAGCGTAGCTGGGACAGGGCAAGAGACCCAGTACTTC. Translated, it gives CASSVAGTGQETQYF.

In this sample, this clonotype turned up a few times. This rearrangement joins TRBV10-3 to TRBJ1-1; 7 bases align to TRBD1. Germline V lookup: CDR1 ENHRY, CDR2 SYGVKD. The CDR3 is 14 amino acids. After removal of 6 bases from V and 2 bases from J, the junction contained 6 bases not matched to a gene. CDR3 residues: CAISLDRTNTEAFF. CDR3 in DNA: TGTGCCATCAGCCTGGACAGGACTAACACTGAAGCTTTCTTT.

This clonotype was counted between two and nine times. The CDR3 spells CASFAPGTLDGYTF. CDR3 nucleotides: TGTGCCAGCTTTGCTCCGGGGACTCTCGATGGCTACACCTTC. This chain joins TRBV28 and TRBJ1-2, with D possibly matching TRBD1 (5 bases). The V gene's germline CDR1 is MDHEN and CDR2 SYDVKM. Deletions cut 8 bases from V and 6 bases from J, with 19 bases between. The CDR3 is 14 residues long.

The chain joins TRBV2 to TRBJ2-5; D remains unclear. CDR3 length equals 15 residues. Per germline, CDR1 SNHLY and CDR2 FYNNEI. Trimming removed 2 bases from V and 2 bases from J, with 12 bases in between. The CDR3 protein is CASSERNRVQETQYF. CDR3 DNA: TGTGCCAGCAGTGAAAGGAACAGAGTACAAGAGACCCAGTACTTC.

This clonotype was detected once. This rearrangement joins TRBV12-3 or TRBV12-4 to TRBJ2-3, with 9 positions matching TRBD2. J lost 2 bases, V lost 5 bases, and 8 bases had no gene match. This CDR3 has 16 amino acids. CDR3 nucleotide sequence: TGTGCCAGCAGTCTGGGACTAGCCCCACCCACAGATACGCAGTATTTT. Amino acid sequence: CASSLGLAPPTDTQYF.

This clonotype appeared a few times. This chain links TRBV5-8 with TRBJ1-5, with TRBD1 matching over 9 bases. In germline, CDR1 is SGHTS, CDR2 YDEGEE. V gave up 5 bases and J gave up 3 bases; unmatched junction bases: 3. The CDR3 runs to 14 residues. CDR3 in amino acids: CASRRDRANQPQHF. Written as DNA, the CDR3 is TGTGCCAGCAGGCGGGACAGGGCCAATCAGCCCCAGCATTTT.